What follows are 17 T cell receptor beta chains derived from one specimen sequenced in a study of T cell changes during pregnancy in multiple sclerosis. The method was immunoSEQ multiplex PCR; TCRdb's version includes in-frame clones alone and lacks a portion of them. The table includes just over 55,000 clones, about 91% detected once. The sequences come from peripheral blood, collected after pregnancy. The receptors originated from a female donor in good health, enrolled as a control in a pregnancy study.

The chain is built from TRBV18 and TRBJ2-7; D call uncertain. The CDR3 is 12 amino acids. Germline CDR1 is KGHSH and CDR2 is LQKENI. V dropped 5 bases and J dropped 2 bases, with 7 bases sitting between them. The CDR3 bases are TGTGCCAGCTCAGTAGATACCTACGAGCAGTACTTC. It translates to CASSVDTYEQYF.

The chain has TRBV9 and TRBJ2-1; unclear D gene. V lost 3 bases, J lost 8 bases, and 9 bases lay in between. Germline assignment: CDR1 SGDLS and CDR2 YYNGEE. The CDR3 is 12 amino acids. This CDR3 is CASSGTDDEQFF. The CDR3 region has the DNA TGTGCCAGCAGCGGTACAGACGATGAGCAGTTCTTC.

This chain links TRBV28 with TRBJ1-2; 9 positions match TRBD1. The CDR3 totals 13 residues. The germline V gene encodes CDR1 MDHEN and CDR2 SYDVKM. The ends lost 6 bases at V and 9 bases at J; junction bases unmatched: 8. The CDR3 spells CASSQQGAPRYTF. DNA of the CDR3: TGTGCCAGCAGCCAACAGGGGGCCCCCCGCTACACCTTC.

The rearrangement links TRBV5-1 to TRBJ2-2; D is uncertain. This CDR3 contains 16 residues. CDR1 is SGHRS, CDR2 YFSETQ, per germline. V lost 3 bases and J lost 0, with 12 bases in between. The CDR3 coding sequence is TGCGCCAGCAGCTACCACCAGAATTCGAACACCGGGGAGCTGTTTTTT. Protein sequence: CASSYHQNSNTGELFF.

The chain is built from TRBV11-2 and TRBJ2-3, with TRBD2 matching over 9 bases. The V segment lost 8 bases and the J segment 5 bases; nucleotides outside the gene matches: 5. This CDR3 spans 13 amino acids. Looked up from germline, CDR1 is SGHAT and CDR2 is FQNNGV. The CDR3 region has the DNA TGTGCCAGCGGGAAGCGGGAGGTAGATACGCAGTATTTT. This gives the protein CASGKREVDTQYF.

This chain joins TRBV6-6 and TRBJ1-1; no firm D call. V lost 6 bases, J lost 1 base, and 9 bases lay in between. The CDR3 runs to 13 residues. CDR1 and CDR2 (germline): MNHNY, SVGAGI (reference sequence). CDR3 sequence reads: CASSPRWNTEAFF. The CDR3 coding sequence is TGTGCCAGCAGCCCTAGGTGGAACACTGAAGCTTTCTTT.

V gene TRBV13 combines with J gene TRBJ1-4, with 10 positions matching TRBD1. Germline CDR1 PRHDT, CDR2 FYEKMQ (reference sequence). V lost 4 bases and J lost 7; bases outside the gene matches: 3. This CDR3 spans 14 amino acids. This CDR3 reads CASSYGQGGEKLFF. CDR3 coding DNA: TGTGCCAGCAGCTACGGACAGGGGGGTGAAAAACTGTTTTTT.

The V call is TRBV28, the J call TRBJ2-5; 7 positions agree with TRBD2. Trimming took 0 bases from V and 5 from J; bases not matched to a gene: 9. CDR1 is MDHEN, CDR2 SYDVKM, per germline. This CDR3 region has 16 residues. CDR3 loop: CASSLWGGESGETQYF. CDR3 bases: TGTGCCAGCAGTTTATGGGGGGGGGAGAGCGGTGAGACCCAGTACTTC. Combining the CDR3 with reference TRBV28 and TRBJ2-5 gives the whole variable domain DVKVTQSSRYLVKRTGEKVFLECVQDMDHENMFWYRQDPGLGLRLIYFSYDVKMKEKGDIPEGYSVSREKKERFSLILESASTNQTSMYLCASSLWGGESGETQYFGPGTRLLVL.

This chain connects TRBV18 to TRBJ1-6, with TRBD1 matching over 7 bases. Trimming cost V 3 bases and J 5 bases; bases outside gene matches: 13. Per germline, CDR1 KGHSH and CDR2 LQKENI. The CDR3 consists of 18 residues. As DNA, the CDR3 is TGTGCCAGCTCACCGCACAGGGGACCCACAGATAATAATTCACCCCTCCACTTT. As protein: CASSPHRGPTDNNSPLHF.

This sequence joins TRBV5-5 and TRBJ1-4; TRBD1 matches at 7 bases. Germline trimming cut 1 base from V and 1 base from J; bases unmatched to any gene: 1. CDR3 size: 15 residues. Germline V gene data show CDR1 as SGHKS and CDR2 as YYEKEE (reference sequence). CDR3 in amino acids: CASSLTGETNEKLFF. As DNA, the CDR3 is TGTGCCAGCAGCTTGACAGGGGAAACTAATGAAAAACTGTTTTTT.

The genes are TRBV7-3 and TRBJ1-2; tentatively, D is TRBD1 (5 bases). The CDR3 has 13 amino acids. Trimming stripped 3 bases from V and 8 bases from J, with 13 bases between. Germline values: CDR1 SGHTA, CDR2 FQGTGA. The CDR3 here is CASSLDTTGGYTF. The CDR3 bases are TGTGCCAGCAGCTTGGACACCACTGGAGGCTACACCTTC.

J is TRBJ1-5 and V is TRBV27; no firm D call. The CDR3 is 13 residues long. The germline V and J ends were trimmed by 5 bases and 4 bases, with 9 bases remaining between them. Germline V gene sequence: CDR1 MNHEY, CDR2 SMNVEV (reference sequence). CDR3 protein: CASSATGNQPQHF. In DNA, the CDR3 is TGTGCCAGCAGTGCCACGGGGAATCAGCCCCAGCATTTT.

This chain uses TRBV15 with TRBJ1-3; no clear D. Between the trimmed V and J ends, which lost 4 bases and 4 bases, there was a span of 14 bases. Germline assignment: CDR1 LNHNV and CDR2 YYDKDF (reference sequence). CDR3 size: 15 residues. The CDR3 nucleotides are TGTGCCACCAGCACCCGAGTAACAGAGGGAAACACCATATATTTT. Protein sequence: CATSTRVTEGNTIYF.

J is TRBJ1-1 and V is TRBV4-1, with D perhaps TRBD1 (6 bases). V lost 1 base and J 6 bases, leaving 21 bases between the germline ends. CDR1 and CDR2 (germline): MGHRA, YSYEKL. The length of the CDR3 is 17 residues. CDR3 protein: CASSQAPPGQGIPEAFF. The CDR3 nucleotides are TGCGCCAGCAGCCAAGCTCCACCCGGGCAGGGGATTCCTGAAGCTTTCTTT.

The CDR3 sequence: CASSPGQGFNYGYTF. For the CDR3, the DNA is TGCGCCAGCAGCCCGGGACAGGGTTTTAACTATGGCTACACCTTC. The rearrangement links TRBV5-1 to TRBJ1-2; 9 bases agree with TRBD1. This CDR3 has 15 residues. J was trimmed by 1 base and V by 4 bases; bases with no gene match: 5. The germline V gene has CDR1 SGHRS and CDR2 YFSETQ. Based on the CDR3 plus reference TRBV5-1 and TRBJ1-2, the full variable domain is KAGVTQTPRYLIKTRGQQVTLSCSPISGHRSVSWYQQTPGQGLQFLFEYFSETQRNKGNFPGRFSGRQFSNSRSEMNVSTLELGDSALYLCASSPGQGFNYGYTFGSGTRLTVV.

V is TRBV9 and J is TRBJ1-2; 7 positions agree with TRBD1. J lost 11 bases, V lost 3 bases, and 4 bases had no gene match. This CDR3 has 11 amino acids. Germline lookup yields CDR1 SGDLS and CDR2 YYNGEE. The CDR3 loop is CASSAWDRYTF. The DNA of the CDR3 is TGTGCCAGCAGCGCTTGGGACAGATACACCTTC.

The CDR3 DNA reads TGCGCCAGCAGTATCTTGGGGACTGCAGATACGCAGTATTTT. Translating it yields CASSILGTADTQYF. The chain employs TRBV5-1 and TRBJ2-3; D perhaps matches TRBD2 (6 bases). V lost 5 bases and J lost 4, with 14 bases in between. Germline V gene lookup returns CDR1 SGHRS and CDR2 YFSETQ. This CDR3 contains 14 residues.